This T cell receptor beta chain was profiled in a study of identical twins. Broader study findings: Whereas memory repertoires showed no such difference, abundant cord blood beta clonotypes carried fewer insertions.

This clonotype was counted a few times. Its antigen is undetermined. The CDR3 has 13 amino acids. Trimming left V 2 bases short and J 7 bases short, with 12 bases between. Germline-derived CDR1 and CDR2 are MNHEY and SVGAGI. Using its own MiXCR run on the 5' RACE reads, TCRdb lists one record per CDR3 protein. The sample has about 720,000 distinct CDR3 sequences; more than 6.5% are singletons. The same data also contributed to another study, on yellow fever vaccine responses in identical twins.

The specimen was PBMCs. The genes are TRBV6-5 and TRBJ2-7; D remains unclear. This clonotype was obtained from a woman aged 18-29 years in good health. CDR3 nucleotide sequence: TGTGCCAGCAGTTACGAGGATCTTCGGGAGCAGTACTTC. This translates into CASSYEDLREQYF.